This entry concerns a single TCR beta chain. This CDR3 is 13 amino acids long. V trimming: 7 bases; J trimming: 5 bases; junction bases outside the gene matches: 7. Germline CDR1 SQVTM, CDR2 ANQGSEA. Healthy adults negative for HIV, lacking recent acute infections or vaccinations, served as donors. Profiled with immunoSEQ multiplex PCR; TCRdb holds only in-frame clones, not every one. The repertoire consists of about half a million clones, with around three quarters occurring once and the leading ten covering approximately 12%. This record comes from a study of shared clonotypes between healthy human individuals.

The chain employs TRBV29-1 and TRBJ2-5; TRBD1 matches 10 bases. The TCR sequence derives from a middle-aged woman in good health. Some clones in this sample may be carry-over from other donors' samples. Source material: PBMCs. CDR3 sequence: CSDTGTGDETQYF. The CDR3 nucleotides are TGCAGCGACACCGGGACAGGGGATGAGACCCAGTACTTC. Looking up the rest from reference TRBV29-1 and TRBJ2-5 gives the full variable domain: SAVISQKPSRDICQRGTSLTIQCQVDSQVTMMFWYRQQPGQSLTLIATANQGSEATYESGFVIDKFPISRPNLTFSTLTVSNMSPEDSSIYLCSDTGTGDETQYFGPGTRLLVL.